This T cell receptor beta chain stems from a study of cytomegalovirus exposure and HLA in healthy donors. The study drew the donors from its approximately 110-subject validation cohort, separate from the roughly 670-subject first cohort. Study-wide points: The CMV antigen specificity of a few CMV-associated chains was confirmed through in vitro analysis. Researchers catalogued over 150 TCR beta chains as cytomegalovirus-associated. Most observed TCR sequences were rare, whereas some public TCRs were detected in many donors.

Profiling relied on immunoSEQ multiplex PCR, and the TCRdb table lists in-frame clones only, not all of them. The table records over 150,000 clones, about 89% of them present only once. The CDR3 has 15 residues. Germline lookup yields CDR1 MNHEY and CDR2 SMNVEV (reference sequence). The V gene end was trimmed by 6 bases and the J gene end by 5 bases; junction bases not matched to a gene: 7. Details on this clone: The antigen remains unidentified.

Sequenced sample: PBMCs. The rearrangement links TRBV27 to TRBJ1-6, with TRBD1 matching 7 bases. This receptor was taken from a woman under 30 in good health and CMV-seropositive. The CDR3 DNA is TGTGCCAGCAGCTGGACGGGACAGAATAATTCACCCCTCCACTTT. Amino acid sequence: CASSWTGQNNSPLHF.